This T cell receptor beta chain was identified in a study of cytomegalovirus exposure and HLA in healthy donors. The primer mix had 60 Vbeta and 13 Jbeta primers. Some clones are missing from TCRdb's copy, which holds only in-frame ones; the method was immunoSEQ multiplex PCR. The profile shows around 150,000 clones, around 76% of them singletons. Sequencing used PBMCs. The clonotype was recovered from a man aged 40-55 years in good health and CMV-seropositive.

The CDR3 is CASSAQGQGVSEQYF. The CDR3 DNA follows: TGTGCCAGCAGCGCACAGGGACAGGGAGTTTCCGAGCAGTACTTC. The chain has TRBV13 and TRBJ2-7; 9 nucleotides align to TRBD1. The CDR3 is made up of 15 amino acids. CDR1 PRHDT and CDR2 FYEKMQ come from the germline V gene (reference sequence). The V segment lost 5 bases and the J segment 6 bases; nucleotides outside the gene matches: 11. The full variable domain, rest sourced from reference TRBV13 and TRBJ2-7, is AAGVIQSPRHLIKEKRETATLKCYPIPRHDTVYWYQQGPGQDPQFLISFYEKMQSDKGSIPDRFSAQQFSDYHSELNMSSLELGDSALYFCASSAQGQGVSEQYFGPGTRLTVT.